These 10 T cell receptor beta chains were sequenced from one sample in a study of T cells in Graves' hyperthyroidism and ophthalmopathy (dated by TCRdb to about 2019). Libraries were constructed by multiplex PCR. The instrument was an Illumina HiSeq 2000. TCR beta CDR3 regions were amplified from RNA transcripts. The TCR CDR3 was subjected to a first round of RT-PCR using the HTBI primer set and the Qiagen OneStep RT-PCR kit. TCRdb applied fastp at Q25 and MiXCR to the public reads, then kept only in-frame beta chains. Rows with a matching CDR3 protein are joined into one entry that keeps the most common DNA and genes. The table for this sample lists hundreds of thousands of distinct CDR3 sequences; about 15% of them were counted only once. The ten largest clones take up roughly an eighth of the sample. Sequencing was carried out using blood. These receptors all come from a man aged 18 to 29 with Graves' ophthalmopathy.

Regarding this clonotype: Since a much larger clone is just one base distant, this may be a read error. The V gene is TRBV12-3 or TRBV12-4, the J gene TRBJ2-7; D is unresolved. This CDR3 spans 15 amino acids. Trimming shortened V by 3 bases and J by 7 bases, and 19 bases separated the two germline ends. The CDR3 loop is CASSFGQFPNNEQYF. In nucleotides, the CDR3 is TGTGCCAGCAGTTTTGGGCAATTCCCCAACAATGAGCAGTACTTC.

The rearrangement joins TRBV30 to TRBJ2-3; the D is unclear. The ends were cut back, 0 bases at V and 3 bases at J, with 13 bases in the middle. CDR1 and CDR2 from the germline V gene are GTSNPN and SVGIG (reference sequence). The CDR3 consists of 15 residues. CDR3 DNA sequence: TGTGCCTGGAGTGTTGGGCCTTCCCGGACAGATACGCAGTATTTT. Protein: CAWSVGPSRTDTQYF. The full variable domain, its missing parts supplied by reference TRBV30 and TRBJ2-3, is SQTIHQWPATLVQPVGSPLSLECTVEGTSNPNLYWYRQAAGRGLQLLFYSVGIGQISSEVPQNLSASRPQDRQFILSSKKLLLSDSGFYLCAWSVGPSRTDTQYFGPGTRLTVL.

This clonotype has a handful of counts. The chain combines TRBV5-1 with TRBJ2-1; 7 positions agree with TRBD2. There are 14 residues in the CDR3. The germline V gene has CDR1 SGHRS and CDR2 YFSETQ. Trimming took 0 bases from V and 4 from J; bases not matched to a gene: 1. The CDR3 DNA sequence: TGCGCCAGCAGCTTGGAAGCGGGGTACAATGAGCAGTTCTTC. Encoded protein: CASSLEAGYNEQFF.

V is TRBV19 and J is TRBJ1-1, with D uncertain. This CDR3 has 17 residues. The V end was cut by 0 bases, the J end by 1 base, with 15 bases between. The germline gives CDR1 LNHDA, CDR2 SQIVND (reference sequence). CDR3 loop: CASSIDGIRGGNTEAFF. In nucleotides, the CDR3 is TGTGCCAGTAGTATAGATGGGATACGGGGAGGGAACACTGAAGCTTTCTTT.

The sample holds many counts of this clonotype. The gene calls are TRBV5-1 and TRBJ2-5; D is ambiguous. V dropped 4 bases and J dropped 1 base, with 11 bases sitting between them. The CDR3 is 14 residues long. The germline CDR1 and CDR2 sequences are SGHRS and YFSETQ. The CDR3 region is CASSVGRIQETQYF. In DNA form, the CDR3 reads TGCGCCAGCAGCGTCGGACGGATCCAAGAGACCCAGTACTTC.

This chain connects TRBV30 to TRBJ1-5; D gene unclear. The CDR3 is 15 amino acids. In germline, CDR1 is GTSNPN, CDR2 SVGIG (reference sequence). Trimming took off 1 base at V and 7 bases at J, with 17 bases between the two ends. CDR3 protein: CAWSDPYTRWQPQHF. DNA for the CDR3: TGTGCCTGGAGTGACCCTTACACCCGCTGGCAGCCCCAGCATTTT.

The gene calls are TRBV7-8 and TRBJ1-3; no clear D gene. Germline loops: CDR1 SGHVS, CDR2 FQNEAQ. This CDR3 contains 12 residues. Deletions cut 8 bases from V and 4 bases from J, with 9 bases between. In DNA form, the CDR3 reads TGTGCCAGCCACGGACTGGGAAACACCATATATTTT. It yields the protein CASHGLGNTIYF.

Many counts were recorded for this clonotype. The V gene is TRBV2, the J gene TRBJ2-1; 7 bases are shared with TRBD2. Germline loops: CDR1 SNHLY, CDR2 FYNNEI. The CDR3 runs to 14 residues. The V and J ends lost 8 bases and 9 bases, in that order; junction bases with no gene match: 13. CDR3 DNA: TGTGCCAGCGAAATGCCCGGGAGGCTGGGTGAGCAGTTCTTC. It yields the protein CASEMPGRLGEQFF. The whole variable domain, filled in from reference TRBV2 and TRBJ2-1, reads EPEVTQTPSHQVTQMGQEVILRCVPISNHLYFYWYRQILGQKVEFLVSFYNNEISEKSEIFDDQFSVERPDGSNFTLKIRSTKLEDSAMYFCASEMPGRLGEQFFGPGTRLTVL.

The chain has TRBV19 and TRBJ2-7; D call uncertain. The germline V gene has CDR1 LNHDA and CDR2 SQIVND (reference sequence). V was shortened by 5 bases and J by 3 bases, with 17 bases between the two germline ends. There are 15 residues in the CDR3. The DNA for the CDR3 is TGTGCCAGTAGTCAATATCTAGGATCGGGCTACGAGCAGTACTTC. Amino acids: CASSQYLGSGYEQYF.

This clonotype has a count of ten or more. The gene calls are TRBV6-1 and TRBJ2-5; 10 bases are shared with TRBD1. CDR1 and CDR2 (germline): MNHNS, SASEGT. The CDR3 covers 16 residues. After removal of 2 bases from V and 6 bases from J, the junction contained 9 bases not matched to a gene. The CDR3 region is CASSESRTGGGKTQYF. CDR3 DNA sequence: TGTGCCAGCAGTGAATCCCGGACAGGGGGAGGAAAGACCCAGTACTTC.